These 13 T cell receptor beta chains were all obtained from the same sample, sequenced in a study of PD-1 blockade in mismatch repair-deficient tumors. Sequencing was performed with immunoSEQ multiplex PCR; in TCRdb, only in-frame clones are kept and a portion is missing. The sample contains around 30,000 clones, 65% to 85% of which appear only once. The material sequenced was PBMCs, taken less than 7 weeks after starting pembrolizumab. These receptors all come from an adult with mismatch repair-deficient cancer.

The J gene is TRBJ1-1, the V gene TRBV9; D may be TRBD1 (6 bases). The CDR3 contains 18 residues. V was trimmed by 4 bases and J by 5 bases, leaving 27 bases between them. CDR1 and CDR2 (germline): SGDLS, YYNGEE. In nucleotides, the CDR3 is TGTGCCAGCAGCCCAGGGGACCCGAGGCGGACGTTCAGTACTGAAGCTTTCTTT. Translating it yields CASSPGDPRRTFSTEAFF.

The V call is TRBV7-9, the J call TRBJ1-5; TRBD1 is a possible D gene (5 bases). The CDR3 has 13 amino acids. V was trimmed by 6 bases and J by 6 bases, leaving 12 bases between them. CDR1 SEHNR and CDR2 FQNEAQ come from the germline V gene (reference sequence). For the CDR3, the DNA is TGTGCCAGCAGTGCAGGGATTCTTCAGCCCCAGCATTTT. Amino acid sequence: CASSAGILQPQHF.

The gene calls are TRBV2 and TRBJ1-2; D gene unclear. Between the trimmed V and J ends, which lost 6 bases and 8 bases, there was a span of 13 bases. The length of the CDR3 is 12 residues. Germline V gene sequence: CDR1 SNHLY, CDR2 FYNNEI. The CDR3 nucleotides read TGTGCCAGCAGGTTGGGCCCCACCGGCTACACCTTC. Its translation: CASRLGPTGYTF. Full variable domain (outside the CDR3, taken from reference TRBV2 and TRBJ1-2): EPEVTQTPSHQVTQMGQEVILRCVPISNHLYFYWYRQILGQKVEFLVSFYNNEISEKSEIFDDQFSVERPDGSNFTLKIRSTKLEDSAMYFCASRLGPTGYTFGSGTRLTVV.

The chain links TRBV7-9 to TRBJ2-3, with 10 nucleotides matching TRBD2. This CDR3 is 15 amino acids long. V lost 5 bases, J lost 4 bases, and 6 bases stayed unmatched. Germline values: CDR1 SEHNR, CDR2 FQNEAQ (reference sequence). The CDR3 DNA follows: TGTGCCAGCAGCCCACTAGCGGGACCGCCAGATACGCAGTATTTT. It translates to CASSPLAGPPDTQYF.

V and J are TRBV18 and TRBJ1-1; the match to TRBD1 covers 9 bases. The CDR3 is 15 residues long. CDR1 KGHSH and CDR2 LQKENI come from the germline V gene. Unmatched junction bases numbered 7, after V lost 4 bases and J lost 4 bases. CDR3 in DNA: TGTGCCAGCTCACTGCAGGGACAGGGTTTCACTGAAGCTTTCTTT. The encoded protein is CASSLQGQGFTEAFF.

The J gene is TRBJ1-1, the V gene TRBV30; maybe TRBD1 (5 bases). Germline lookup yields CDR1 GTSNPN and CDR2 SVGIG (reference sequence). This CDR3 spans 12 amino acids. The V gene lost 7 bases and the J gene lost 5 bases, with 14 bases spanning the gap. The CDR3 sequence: CASPGVGTEAFF. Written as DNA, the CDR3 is TGTGCCTCGCCGGGGGTAGGTACTGAAGCTTTCTTT.

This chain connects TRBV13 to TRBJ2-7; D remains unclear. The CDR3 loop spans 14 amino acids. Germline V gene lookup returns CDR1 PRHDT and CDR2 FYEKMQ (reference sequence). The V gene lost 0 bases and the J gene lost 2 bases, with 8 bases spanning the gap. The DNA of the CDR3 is TGTGCCAGCAGCTTAGGCCAGGTTCCCTACGAGCAGTACTTC. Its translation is CASSLGQVPYEQYF.

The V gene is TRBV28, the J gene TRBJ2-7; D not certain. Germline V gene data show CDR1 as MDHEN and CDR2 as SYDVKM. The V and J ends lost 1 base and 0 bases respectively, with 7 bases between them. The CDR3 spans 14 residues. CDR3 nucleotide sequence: TGTGCCAGCAGTTTATCTACAGTCTCCTACGAGCAGTACTTC. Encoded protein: CASSLSTVSYEQYF.

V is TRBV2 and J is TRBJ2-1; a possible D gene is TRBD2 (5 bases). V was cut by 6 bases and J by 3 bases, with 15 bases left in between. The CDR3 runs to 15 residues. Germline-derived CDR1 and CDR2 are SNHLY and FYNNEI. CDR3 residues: CASSLRTPGYNEQFF. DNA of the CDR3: TGTGCCAGCAGCTTGAGGACTCCGGGCTACAATGAGCAGTTCTTC.

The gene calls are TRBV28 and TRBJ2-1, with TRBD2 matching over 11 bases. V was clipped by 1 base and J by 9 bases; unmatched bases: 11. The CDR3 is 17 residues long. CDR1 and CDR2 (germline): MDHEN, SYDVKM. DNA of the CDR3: TGTGCCAGCAGTTTATTCGATTTAGCGGGAGGGCCGGGTGAGCAGTTCTTC. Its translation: CASSLFDLAGGPGEQFF.

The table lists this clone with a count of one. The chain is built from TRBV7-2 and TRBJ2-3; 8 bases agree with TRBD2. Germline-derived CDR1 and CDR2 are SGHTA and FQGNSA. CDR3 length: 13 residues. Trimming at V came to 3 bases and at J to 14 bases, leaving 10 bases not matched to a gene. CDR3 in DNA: TGTGCCAGCAGCTTCAGAGGAGCGGGAGTTGCGTATTTT. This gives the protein CASSFRGAGVAYF.

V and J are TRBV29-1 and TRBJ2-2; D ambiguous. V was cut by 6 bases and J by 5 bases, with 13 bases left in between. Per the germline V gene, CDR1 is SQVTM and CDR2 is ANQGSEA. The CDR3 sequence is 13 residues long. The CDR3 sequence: CSVDLQLTGELFF. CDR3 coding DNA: TGCAGCGTCGATCTACAGCTTACCGGGGAGCTGTTTTTT.

In nucleotides, the CDR3 is TGTGCCAGCAGCAAGGGACTAGCGGAATCCCCCGGGGAGCTGTTTTTT. Translation gives CASSKGLAESPGELFF. The chain is built from TRBV11-1 and TRBJ2-2, with TRBD2 matching over 11 bases. J gave up 6 bases and V 5 bases, and 8 bases lay outside the gene matches. The CDR3 covers 16 residues. Germline V gene data show CDR1 as SGHAT and CDR2 as FQDESV (reference sequence).